Listed here is a single TCR beta chain. There are a few counts of this clone. The antigen it recognizes is unknown. Qualities for individual bases were not recorded, and no much larger clone is one base off. Whole blood was collected in K2EDTA tubes by collaborating institutions according to the institutions' own protocols. For TCRbeta analysis, collaborators shipped samples as frozen whole blood, isolated PBMCs, or DNA extracted from either of those sample types. This specimen comes from a study of blood T cell repertoires in COVID-19 (TCRdb year 2020). Study-wide context: Samples from collaborators originated in the United States, Italy and Spain and spanned both the acute and convalescent phases of COVID-19. The material from the prospective study consisted of cDNA or gDNA derived from T cells, B-cell-depleted T cells, or PBMCs. The dataset comprised deeply sampled blood TCRbeta repertoires from subjects exposed to, actively infected with, or recovered from COVID-19. The repertoires were made available in a free public database intended to serve as a resource for research on the immune response to SARS-CoV-2. Samples came from the ongoing ImmuneRACE study (first 160 participants) plus 1,254 subjects from 6 global collaborators. Sample metadata almost always included a de-identified subject ID, COVID-19 status, age in years and sex. HLA class I and class II types, where available, came from metadata supplied by the sample provider rather than from assay-based typing.

TCRbeta CDR3 regions were amplified from genomic DNA by means of the immunoSEQ Assay, a bias-controlled multiplex PCR. In the authors' own workflow: The number of nucleated cells in each sample was estimated from the amplification of reference gene primers within the assay. To quantify the absolute abundance of each unique TCRbeta CDR3 rearrangement, sequence reads were collapsed and filtered. For each sample, productive Simpson clonality was calculated as the square root of Simpson's diversity index across productive rearrangements. TCRdb's version of the immuneACCESS table is confined to in-frame rearrangements and falls short of the full clone set. An unresolved V gene accounts for under half of the shortfall where checked; the remainder is of unknown origin. For V, J and clone size, that table is used; D and trimming come from the DNA. This sample gives some 46,000 clones in total; approximately 88% of them show up just once. The ten largest clones capture approximately 8.4% of the sample.

CDR1 is given as SGHTA and CDR2 as FQGNSA, both from the germline V gene. After removal of 6 bases from V and 7 bases from J, the junction retains 12 bases not matched to a gene. Including cysteine and phenylalanine, the CDR3 has 14 amino acids. The entry retains the CDR3 DNA only, 42 bases that are in frame from base 1. What the work shows at the level of the full study, not this receptor alone: The quantity of clinical and demographic metadata differed by source and by participant and was supplied without curation.

Specimen: peripheral blood. The clonotype was recovered from a man between 50 and 59 years old with acute or convalescent COVID-19. The receptor chain draws on TRBV7-2 and TRBJ2-7, with TRBD2 matching 7 junction bases. The base sequence is TGTGCCAGCAGACCCTTTGCGGGGGTGGGAGAGCAGTACTTC. Its coded protein is CASRPFAGVGEQYF.